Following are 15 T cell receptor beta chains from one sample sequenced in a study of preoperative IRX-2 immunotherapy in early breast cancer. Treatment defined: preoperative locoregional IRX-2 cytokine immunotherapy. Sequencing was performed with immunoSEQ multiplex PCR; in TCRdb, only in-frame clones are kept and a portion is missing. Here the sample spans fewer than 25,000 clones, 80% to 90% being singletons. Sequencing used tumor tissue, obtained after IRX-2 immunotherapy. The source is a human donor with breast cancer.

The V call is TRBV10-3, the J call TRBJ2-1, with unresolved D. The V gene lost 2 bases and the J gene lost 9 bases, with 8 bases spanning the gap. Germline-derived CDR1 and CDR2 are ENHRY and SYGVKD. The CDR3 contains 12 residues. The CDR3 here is CAISEGQLEQFF. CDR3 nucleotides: TGTGCCATCAGTGAGGGGCAACTTGAGCAGTTCTTC.

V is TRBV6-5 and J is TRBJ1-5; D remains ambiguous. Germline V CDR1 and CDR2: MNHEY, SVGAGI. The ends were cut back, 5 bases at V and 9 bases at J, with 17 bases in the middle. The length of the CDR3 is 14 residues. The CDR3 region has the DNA TGTGCCAGCAGTCCGCTTACGGAAAGTATGCCCCAGCATTTT. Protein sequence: CASSPLTESMPQHF.

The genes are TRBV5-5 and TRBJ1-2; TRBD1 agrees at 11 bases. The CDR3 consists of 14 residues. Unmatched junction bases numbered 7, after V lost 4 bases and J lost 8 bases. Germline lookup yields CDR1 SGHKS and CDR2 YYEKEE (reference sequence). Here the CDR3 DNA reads TGTGCCAGCAGCCGGGACAGGGGGTCCTTGGGCTACACCTTC. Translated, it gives CASSRDRGSLGYTF.

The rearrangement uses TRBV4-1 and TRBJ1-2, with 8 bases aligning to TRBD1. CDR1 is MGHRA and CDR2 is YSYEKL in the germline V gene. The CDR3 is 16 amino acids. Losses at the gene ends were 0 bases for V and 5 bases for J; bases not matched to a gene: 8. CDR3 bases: TGCGCCAGCAGCCAAGATGCAGGGGGCGAGTGGTATGGCTACACCTTC. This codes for CASSQDAGGEWYGYTF.

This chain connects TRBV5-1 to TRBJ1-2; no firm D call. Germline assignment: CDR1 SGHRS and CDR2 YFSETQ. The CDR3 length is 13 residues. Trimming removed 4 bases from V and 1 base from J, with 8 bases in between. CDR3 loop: CASSERVNYGYTF. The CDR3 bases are TGCGCCAGCAGCGAAAGGGTTAACTATGGCTACACCTTC.

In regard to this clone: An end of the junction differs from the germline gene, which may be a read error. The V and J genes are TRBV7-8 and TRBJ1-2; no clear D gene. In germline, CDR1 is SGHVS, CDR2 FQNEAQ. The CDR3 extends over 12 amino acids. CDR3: CASSLAQSSRSF. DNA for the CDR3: TGTGCCAGCAGCTTAGCGCAATCCTCCAGGAGCTTC.

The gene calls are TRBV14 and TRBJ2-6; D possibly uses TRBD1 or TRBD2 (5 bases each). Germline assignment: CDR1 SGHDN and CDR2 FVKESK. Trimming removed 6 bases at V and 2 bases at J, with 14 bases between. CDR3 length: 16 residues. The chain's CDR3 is CASSPLGPPGANVLTF. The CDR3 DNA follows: TGTGCCAGCAGTCCTCTGGGACCCCCTGGGGCCAACGTCCTGACTTTC.

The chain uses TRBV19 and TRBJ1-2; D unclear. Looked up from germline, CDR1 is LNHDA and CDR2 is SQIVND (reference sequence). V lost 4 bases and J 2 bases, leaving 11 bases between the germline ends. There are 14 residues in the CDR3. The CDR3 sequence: CASSSAGSNYGYTF. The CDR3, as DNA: TGTGCCAGTAGTAGTGCAGGCTCAAACTATGGCTACACCTTC.

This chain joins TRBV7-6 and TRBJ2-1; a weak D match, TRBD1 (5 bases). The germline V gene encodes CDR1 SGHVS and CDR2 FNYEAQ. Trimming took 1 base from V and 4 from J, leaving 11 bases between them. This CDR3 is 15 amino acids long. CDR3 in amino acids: CASSLVSGWYNEQFF. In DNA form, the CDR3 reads TGTGCCAGCAGCTTAGTTTCAGGGTGGTACAATGAGCAGTTCTTC.

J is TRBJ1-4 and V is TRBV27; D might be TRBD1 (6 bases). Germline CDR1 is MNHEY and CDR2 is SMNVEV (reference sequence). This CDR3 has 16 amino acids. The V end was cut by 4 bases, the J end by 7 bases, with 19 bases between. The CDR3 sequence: CASSSSRGRGREKLFF. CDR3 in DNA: TGTGCCAGCAGTTCATCCCGGGGCCGGGGGCGTGAAAAACTGTTTTTT.

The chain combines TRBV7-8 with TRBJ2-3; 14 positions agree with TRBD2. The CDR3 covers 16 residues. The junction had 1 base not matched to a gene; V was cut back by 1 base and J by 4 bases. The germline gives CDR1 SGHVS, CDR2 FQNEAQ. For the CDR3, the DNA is TGTGCCAGCAGCTTAGGACTAGCGGGGGGGGCAGATACGCAGTATTTT. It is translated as CASSLGLAGGADTQYF.

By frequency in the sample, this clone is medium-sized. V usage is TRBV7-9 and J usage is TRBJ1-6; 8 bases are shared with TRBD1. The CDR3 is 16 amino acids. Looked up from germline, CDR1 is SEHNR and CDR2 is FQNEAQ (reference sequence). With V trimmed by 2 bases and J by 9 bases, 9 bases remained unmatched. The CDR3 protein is CASSLHTRGRSSPLHF. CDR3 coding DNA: TGTGCCAGCAGCTTACACACCAGGGGGCGAAGTTCACCCCTCCACTTT.

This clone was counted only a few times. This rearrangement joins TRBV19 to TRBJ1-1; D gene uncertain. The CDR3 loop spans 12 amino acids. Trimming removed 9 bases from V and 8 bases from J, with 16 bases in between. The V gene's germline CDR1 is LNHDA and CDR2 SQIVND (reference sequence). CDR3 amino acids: CASSPWSGEAFF. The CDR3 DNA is TGTGCCAGCAGCCCTTGGAGCGGGGAAGCTTTCTTT.

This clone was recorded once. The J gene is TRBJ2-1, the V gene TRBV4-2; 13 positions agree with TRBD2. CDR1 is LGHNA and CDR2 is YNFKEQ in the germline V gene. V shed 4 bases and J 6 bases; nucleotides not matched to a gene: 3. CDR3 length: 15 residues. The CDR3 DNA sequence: TGTGCCAGCAGCCCGACTAGCGGGGGGCCCAATGAGCAGTTCTTC. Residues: CASSPTSGGPNEQFF.

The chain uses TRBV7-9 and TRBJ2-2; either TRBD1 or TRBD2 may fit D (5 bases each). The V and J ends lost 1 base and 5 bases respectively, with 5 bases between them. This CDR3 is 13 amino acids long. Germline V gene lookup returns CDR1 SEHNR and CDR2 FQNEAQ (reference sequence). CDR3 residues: CASSLGGTGELFF. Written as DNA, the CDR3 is TGTGCCAGCAGCTTAGGGGGGACCGGGGAGCTGTTTTTT.